One sample yielded the 22 T cell receptor beta chains listed below, sequenced in a study of T cells in women clearing cervical HPV infection. The repertoire was sequenced with immunoSEQ multiplex PCR; TCRdb's copy has only in-frame clones and lacks some. This repertoire comprises about 30,000 clones; its ten largest clones make up 7.8%. Sequenced: blood buffy coat. These receptors were collected from a woman between 18 and 70 years old with a cervical HPV16 infection that either progressed to CIN3+ or cleared (not recorded which).

Points on this clone: The read stops 3 residues short of the end of the CDR3; the missing end is completed from the germline J gene. This chain connects TRBV30 to TRBJ2-1, with 9 nucleotides matching TRBD2. Germline CDR1 is GTSNPN and CDR2 is SVGIG (reference sequence). This CDR3 comprises 15 residues. Losses at the gene ends were 2 bases for V and 4 bases for J; bases not matched to a gene: 6. The DNA read from the CDR3 is TGTGCCTGGAGTTATACTAGCGGGCTTTACAATGAG. It encodes CAWSYTSGLYNE. The full-length CDR3 reads as CAWSYTSGLYNEQFF. Full variable domain (remainder filled in from reference TRBV30 and TRBJ2-1): SQTIHQWPATLVQPVGSPLSLECTVEGTSNPNLYWYRQAAGRGLQLLFYSVGIGQISSEVPQNLSASRPQDRQFILSSKKLLLSDSGFYLCAWSYTSGLYNEQFFGPGTRLTVL.

Regarding this clone: The read terminates 3 residues ahead of where the CDR3 ends, so the germline J gene completes it. The V gene is TRBV29-1, the J gene TRBJ2-7; TRBD2 agrees at 8 bases. V lost 7 bases to trimming and J lost 4 bases; unmatched junction nucleotides: 9. Germline CDR1 SQVTM, CDR2 ANQGSEA. CDR3 size: 13 residues. The CDR3 sequence is CSALGLVGYEQYF. The sequenced part of the CDR3 DNA is TGCAGCGCTTTGGGACTAGTAGGGTACGAG.

On this clone: The read is 3 residues too short to cover the CDR3 end, so that end is filled in from the germline J gene. This chain connects TRBV5-3 to TRBJ2-1; TRBD2 agrees at 8 bases. TRBV5-3 is recorded as an ORF, its role being uncertain. J was trimmed by 0 bases and V by 0 bases; bases with no gene match: 8. The CDR3 length is 18 residues. Incomplete CDR3 DNA: TGTGCCAGAAGCTTGGCCCAGTTGGCGGGAGGCTCCTACAATGAG. Protein: CARSLAQLAGGSYNE. The entire CDR3 is CARSLAQLAGGSYNEQFF.

In the case of this clone: Read data end 3 residues before the CDR3 end; the end is taken from the germline J gene. This chain uses TRBV7-9 with TRBJ1-2; D is undetermined. CDR3 length equals 14 residues. CDR1 SEHNR and CDR2 FQNEAQ come from the germline V gene (reference sequence). The CDR3 reads CASSLELAGADYTF. CDR3 DNA (partial): TGTGCCAGCAGCTTAGAACTAGCGGGAGCCGAC.

Considering frequency, this clone is medium-sized. With the read ending 3 residues before the CDR3 end, the germline J gene is used to fill in that end. The chain links TRBV7-9 to TRBJ1-2, with 9 bases fitting TRBD1. The CDR3 consists of 14 residues. In germline, CDR1 is SEHNR, CDR2 FQNEAQ (reference sequence). With 5 bases clipped from V and 4 bases from J, the junction kept 5 bases outside the gene matches. The covered CDR3 bases are TGTGCCAGCAGCGCCGGGACAGGGATCTATGGC. Translation gives CASSAGTGIYG. The CDR3, in full, reads CASSAGTGIYGYTF.

Notes on this clone: Read data end 3 residues before the CDR3 end; the end is taken from the germline J gene. The chain employs TRBV20-1 and TRBJ1-4, with unresolved D. CDR1 is DFQATT and CDR2 is SNEGSKA in the germline V gene (reference sequence). The length of the CDR3 is 17 residues. The germline V and J ends were trimmed by 1 base and 0 bases, with 15 bases remaining between them. The sequenced part of the CDR3 DNA is TGCAGTGCTAGAGTCTCACTCTCACGGGCAACTAATGAAAAA. Translating gives CSARVSLSRATNEK. The complete CDR3 protein is CSARVSLSRATNEKLFF.

Points on this clone: The CDR3 extends 3 residues past the end of the read, so its final part is completed from the germline J gene. This chain connects TRBV7-6 to TRBJ2-3; maybe TRBD1 (5 bases). Trimming removed 1 base from V and 5 bases from J, with 7 bases in between. From germline, CDR1 is SGHVS and CDR2 FNYEAQ. There are 13 residues in the CDR3. CDR3 sequence reads: CASSLDQGDTQYF. The CDR3 DNA, read in part, is TGTGCCAGCAGCTTAGATCAGGGAGATACG.

Notes on this clone: The read falls 3 residues short of the CDR3 end, and the missing part is taken from the germline J gene. The J gene is TRBJ2-1, the V gene TRBV5-1; the D gene could be TRBD1 or TRBD2 (5 bases each). The CDR3 runs to 15 residues. CDR1 and CDR2 (germline): SGHRS, YFSETQ. V lost 0 bases, J lost 2 bases, and 9 bases lay in between. The CDR3 reads CASSLARETYNEQFF. Partial CDR3 DNA: TGCGCCAGCAGCTTGGCCAGGGAGACCTACAATGAG.

Comment on this clone: The observed sequence ends 3 residues before the CDR3 terminus, with the missing tail filled in from the germline J gene. The rearrangement joins TRBV6-1 to TRBJ1-2, with D unresolved. CDR1 and CDR2 from the germline V gene are MNHNS and SASEGT. This CDR3 is built from 16 residues. The CDR3 bases that were read are TGTGCCAGCAGTGTAGGCCTACTAGCGGGAAATAACGAC. Its translation is CASSVGLLAGNND. The whole CDR3 sequence reads CASSVGLLAGNNDYTF.

As for this clone: Coverage ceases 3 residues before the CDR3 finishes, and the germline J gene fills in the end. The chain combines TRBV2 with TRBJ2-3; 8 bases fit TRBD1. The V gene end was trimmed by 11 bases and the J gene end by 5 bases; junction bases not matched to a gene: 6. Germline CDR1 and CDR2: SNHLY and FYNNEI. The length of the CDR3 is 12 residues. The CDR3: CASTGAEDTQYF. CDR3 DNA (partial): TGTGCCTCGACAGGGGCGGAAGATACG. Filled out from reference TRBV2 and TRBJ2-3, the complete variable domain reads EPEVTQTPSHQVTQMGQEVILRCVPISNHLYFYWYRQILGQKVEFLVSFYNNEISEKSEIFDDQFSVERPDGSNFTLKIRSTKLEDSAMYFCASTGAEDTQYFGPGTRLTVL.

In regard to this clone: The CDR3 end is not reached by the read, which stops 3 residues before it; the germline J gene fills it in. The chain links TRBV6-2 or TRBV6-3 to TRBJ2-3; D is undetermined. The ends were cut back, 5 bases at V and 6 bases at J, with 9 bases in the middle. CDR1 is MNHEY and CDR2 is SVGEGT in the germline V gene. This CDR3 is 12 amino acids long. The CDR3 loop reads CASSNLRDTQYF. The sequenced part of the CDR3 DNA is TGTGCCAGCAGTAATCTCCGGGATACG.

As regards this clone: Coverage ceases 3 residues before the CDR3 finishes, and the germline J gene fills in the end. The V call is TRBV27, the J call TRBJ1-2; the match to TRBD1 covers 8 bases. This CDR3 region has 14 residues. The V gene's germline CDR1 is MNHEY and CDR2 SMNVEV (reference sequence). The covered CDR3 bases are TGTGCCAGCAGTTTCCAGGACAGGGTGGATAGC. This gives the protein CASSFQDRVDS. The full CDR3 protein is CASSFQDRVDSYTF.

Points on this clone: The CDR3 end lies 3 residues beyond the end of the read and is filled in from the germline J gene. This chain connects TRBV5-1 to TRBJ1-2; TRBD1 matches 9 bases. J was trimmed by 1 base and V by 4 bases; bases with no gene match: 14. Germline V gene lookup returns CDR1 SGHRS and CDR2 YFSETQ. This CDR3 comprises 18 residues. The CDR3: CASSPDSPGTGINYGYTF. The sequenced part of the CDR3 DNA is TGCGCCAGCAGCCCGGATTCCCCCGGGACAGGGATTAACTATGGC.

Details on this clone: The read falls 3 residues short of the CDR3 end, and the missing part is taken from the germline J gene. The chain couples TRBV30 to TRBJ2-3; 12 positions match TRBD2. Germline CDR1 GTSNPN, CDR2 SVGIG (reference sequence). V shed 4 bases and J 0 bases; nucleotides not matched to a gene: 8. This CDR3 spans 17 amino acids. The CDR3: CAWITGLAGLSTDTQYF. The sequenced part of the CDR3 DNA is TGTGCCTGGATAACCGGACTAGCGGGACTTAGCACAGATACG.

As for this clone: The junction shows a germline mismatch at one end, possibly a read error. The read halts 3 residues ahead of the CDR3 end, with the missing end drawn from the germline J gene. This sample also contains other DNA sequences that code for the same CDR3. The genes are TRBV7-6 and TRBJ1-3; no clear D. The CDR3 length is 15 residues. CDR1 SGHVS and CDR2 FNYEAQ come from the germline V gene. This chain's CDR3 is CASSPRPLSGNTIYF. Partial CDR3 DNA: TGTGCCAGCAGTCCCAGGCCCCTCTCTGGAAACACG.

A word on this clone: The sequenced fragment ends 3 residues before the CDR3 boundary, so the rest is inferred from the germline J gene. The J gene is TRBJ1-5, the V gene TRBV30, with D possibly matching TRBD1 (6 bases). The germline V gene has CDR1 GTSNPN and CDR2 SVGIG (reference sequence). This CDR3 is 13 amino acids long. The V end was cut by 4 bases, the J end by 2 bases, with 9 bases between. CDR3 loop: CAWNREGNQPQHF. The covered CDR3 bases are TGTGCCTGGAACAGGGAAGGCAATCAGCCC.

For this clone: The read terminates 3 residues ahead of where the CDR3 ends, so the germline J gene completes it. This chain connects TRBV4-2 to TRBJ2-7; TRBD2 is a possible D gene (5 bases). The CDR3 spans 12 residues. V gave up 3 bases and J gave up 6 bases, with 9 bases separating them. The germline V gene encodes CDR1 LGHNA and CDR2 YNFKEQ. The part of the CDR3 DNA that was read is TGTGCCAGCAGCCAGGGCCGGGGCGAG. Encoded protein: CASSQGRGE. The whole CDR3 region reads CASSQGRGEQYF.

Turning to this clone: The read ends 3 residues shy of where the CDR3 ends; the end is completed using the germline J gene. V gene TRBV19 combines with J gene TRBJ1-2; the D is unclear. This CDR3 comprises 13 residues. Germline V CDR1 and CDR2: LNHDA, SQIVND (reference sequence). Partial CDR3 DNA: TGTGCCAGTAGTATATCCCTCGCCGGGGGC. This encodes CASSISLAGG. The CDR3 as a whole reads CASSISLAGGYTF.

A note on this clone: The read falls 3 residues short of the CDR3 end, and the missing part is taken from the germline J gene. The chain joins TRBV5-1 to TRBJ1-1; D is perhaps TRBD1 (6 bases). Germline loops: CDR1 SGHRS, CDR2 YFSETQ. Trimming cost V 6 bases and J 1 base, with 13 bases left between them. The CDR3 extends over 14 amino acids. The CDR3 DNA, read in part, is TGCGCCAGCAACACAGGGTTGGAGAACACTGAA. Protein: CASNTGLENTE. The whole CDR3 reads CASNTGLENTEAFF.

Comment on this clone: The CDR3 end lies 3 residues beyond the end of the read and is filled in from the germline J gene. The chain carries TRBV6-7 and TRBJ1-4; D gene uncertain. TRBV6-7 is an ORF for which the function is uncertain. V was cut by 2 bases and J by 0 bases, with 19 bases left in between. The CDR3 runs to 19 residues. Here the CDR3 reads CASSYELRVTFATNEKLFF. CDR3 DNA, as far as it was read: TGTGCCAGCAGTTACGAGTTGAGGGTCACCTTTGCAACTAATGAAAAA.

A remark on this clone: The CDR3 end is not reached by the read, which stops 3 residues before it; the germline J gene fills it in. This sequence joins TRBV5-6 and TRBJ1-4; D call uncertain. V lost 0 bases and J 8 bases, leaving 11 bases between the germline ends. The germline CDR1 and CDR2 sequences are SGHDT and YYEEEE. The CDR3 consists of 14 residues. CDR3 amino acids: CASSLGAGREKLFF. CDR3 bases read: TGTGCCAGCAGCTTGGGAGCGGGCCGGGAAAAA. The variable domain in full, with the rest retrieved from reference TRBV5-6 and TRBJ1-4, is DAGVTQSPTHLIKTRGQQVTLRCSPKSGHDTVSWYQQALGQGPQFIFQYYEEEERQRGNFPDRFSGHQFPNYSSELNVNALLLGDSALYLCASSLGAGREKLFFGSGTQLSVL.

Worth noting for this clone: With the read ending 3 residues before the CDR3 end, the germline J gene is used to fill in that end. This chain joins TRBV20-1 and TRBJ1-1; 7 bases align to TRBD1. Losses at the gene ends were 3 bases for V and 4 bases for J; bases not matched to a gene: 5. This CDR3 is built from 13 residues. Germline CDR1 reads DFQATT; CDR2 reads SNEGSKA (reference sequence). The CDR3 sequence is CSARKTGSTEAFF. The CDR3 DNA, read in part, is TGCAGTGCTAGGAAGACAGGGTCCACTGAA.